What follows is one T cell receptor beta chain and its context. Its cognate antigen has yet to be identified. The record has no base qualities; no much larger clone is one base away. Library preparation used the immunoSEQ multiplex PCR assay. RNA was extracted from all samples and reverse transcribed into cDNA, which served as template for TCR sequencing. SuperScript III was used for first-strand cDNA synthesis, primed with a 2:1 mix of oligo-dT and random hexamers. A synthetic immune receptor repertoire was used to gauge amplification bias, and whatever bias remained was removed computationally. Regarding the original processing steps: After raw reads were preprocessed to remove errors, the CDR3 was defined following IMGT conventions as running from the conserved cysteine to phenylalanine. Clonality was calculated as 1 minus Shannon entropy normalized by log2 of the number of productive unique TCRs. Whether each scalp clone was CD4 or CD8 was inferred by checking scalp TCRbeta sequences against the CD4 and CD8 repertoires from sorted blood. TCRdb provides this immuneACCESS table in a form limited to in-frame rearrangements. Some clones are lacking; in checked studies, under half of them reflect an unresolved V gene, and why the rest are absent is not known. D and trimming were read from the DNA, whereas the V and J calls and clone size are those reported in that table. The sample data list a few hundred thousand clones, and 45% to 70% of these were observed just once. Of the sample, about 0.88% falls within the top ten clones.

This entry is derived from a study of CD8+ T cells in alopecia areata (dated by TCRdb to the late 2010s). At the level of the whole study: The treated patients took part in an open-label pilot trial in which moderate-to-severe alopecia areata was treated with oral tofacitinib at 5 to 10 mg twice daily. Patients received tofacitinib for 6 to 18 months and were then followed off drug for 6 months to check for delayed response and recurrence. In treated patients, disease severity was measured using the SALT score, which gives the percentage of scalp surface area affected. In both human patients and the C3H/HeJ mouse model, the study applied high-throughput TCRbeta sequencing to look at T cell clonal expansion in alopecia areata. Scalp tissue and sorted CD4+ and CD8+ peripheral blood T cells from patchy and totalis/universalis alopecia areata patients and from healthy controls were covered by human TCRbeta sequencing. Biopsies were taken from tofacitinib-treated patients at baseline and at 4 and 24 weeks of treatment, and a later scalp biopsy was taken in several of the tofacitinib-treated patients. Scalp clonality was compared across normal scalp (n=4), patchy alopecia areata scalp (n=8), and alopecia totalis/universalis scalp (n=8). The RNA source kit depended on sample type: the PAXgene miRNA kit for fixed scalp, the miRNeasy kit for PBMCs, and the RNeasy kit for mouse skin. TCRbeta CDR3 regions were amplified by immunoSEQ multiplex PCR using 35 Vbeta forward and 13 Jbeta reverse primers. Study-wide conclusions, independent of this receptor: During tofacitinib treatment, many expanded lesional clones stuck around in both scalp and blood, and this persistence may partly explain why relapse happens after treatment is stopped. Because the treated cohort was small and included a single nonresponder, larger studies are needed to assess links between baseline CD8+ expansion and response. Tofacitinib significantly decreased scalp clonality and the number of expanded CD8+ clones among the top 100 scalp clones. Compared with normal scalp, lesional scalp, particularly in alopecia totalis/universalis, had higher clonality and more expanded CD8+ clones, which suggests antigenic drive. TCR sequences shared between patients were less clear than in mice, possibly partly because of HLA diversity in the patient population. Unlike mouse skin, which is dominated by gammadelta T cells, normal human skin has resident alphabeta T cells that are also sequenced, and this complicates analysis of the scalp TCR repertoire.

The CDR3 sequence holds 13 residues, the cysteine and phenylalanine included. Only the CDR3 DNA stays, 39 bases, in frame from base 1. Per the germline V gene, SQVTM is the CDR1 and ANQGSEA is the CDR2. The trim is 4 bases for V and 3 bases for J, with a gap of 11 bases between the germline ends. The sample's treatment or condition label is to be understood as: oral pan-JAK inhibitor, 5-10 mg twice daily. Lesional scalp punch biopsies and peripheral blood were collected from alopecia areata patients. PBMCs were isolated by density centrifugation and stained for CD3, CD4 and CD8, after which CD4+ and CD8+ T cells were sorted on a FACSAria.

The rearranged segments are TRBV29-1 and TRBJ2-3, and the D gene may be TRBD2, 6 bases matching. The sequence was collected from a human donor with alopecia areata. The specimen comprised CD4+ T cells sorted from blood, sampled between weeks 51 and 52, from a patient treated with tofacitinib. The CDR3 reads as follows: CSVVRGITDTQYF. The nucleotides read TGCAGCGTTGTGCGGGGTATAACAGATACGCAGTATTTT.